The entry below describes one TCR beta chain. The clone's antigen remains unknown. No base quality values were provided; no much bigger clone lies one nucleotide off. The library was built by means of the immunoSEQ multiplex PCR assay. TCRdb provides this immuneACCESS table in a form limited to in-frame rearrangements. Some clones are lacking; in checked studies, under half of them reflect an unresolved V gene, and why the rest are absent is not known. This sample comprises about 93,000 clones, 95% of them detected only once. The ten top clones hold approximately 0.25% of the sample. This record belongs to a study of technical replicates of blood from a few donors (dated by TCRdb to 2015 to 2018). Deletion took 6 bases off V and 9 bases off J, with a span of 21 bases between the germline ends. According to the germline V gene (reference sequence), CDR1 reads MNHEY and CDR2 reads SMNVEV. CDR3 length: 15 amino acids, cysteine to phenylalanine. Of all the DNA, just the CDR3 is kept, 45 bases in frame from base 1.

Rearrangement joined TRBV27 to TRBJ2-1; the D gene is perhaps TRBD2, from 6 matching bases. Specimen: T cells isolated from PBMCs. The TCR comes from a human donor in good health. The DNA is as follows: TGTGCCAGCAGACCGACCTTGACTAGAATTGCTGAGCAGTTCTTC. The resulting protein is CASRPTLTRIAEQFF.